Listed below are T cell receptor beta chains from one sample, sequenced in a study of a mutant IDH1 vaccine in newly diagnosed glioma. Profiled with immunoSEQ multiplex PCR; TCRdb holds only in-frame clones, not every one. The profile shows around 32,000 clones, over 75% of them singletons. These receptors are not linked to any known antigen. The specimen was PBMCs, collected from a glioma patient whose treatment included an IDH1 peptide vaccine. All receptors come from a man between 40 and 49 years old with glioma. Some clones in this sample may be carry-over from other donors' samples. Both conserved end residues are part of each CDR3. D genes are given only for firm matches. Expanded clones get a size class; other rows say once, few or many, or leave the size out.

few TRBJ1-6 - TRBV4-1 CASSQDPPLDIGNSPLHF TGCGCCAGCAGCCAAGATCCCCCGCTCGACATCGGCAATTCACCCCTCCACTTT
- TRBJ2-7 TRBD1 TRBV30 CAWTSGTGLSYEQYF TGTGCCTGGACTTCCGGGACAGGCCTCTCCTACGAGCAGTACTTC
- TRBJ2-7 TRBD1 TRBV7-9 CASSLAGGQGGEQYF TGTGCCAGCAGCTTAGCGGGGGGACAGGGGGGCGAGCAGTACTTC
- TRBJ2-3 TRBD2 TRBV5-1 CASSLGAGVGSDTQYF TGCGCCAGCAGCTTGGGGGCGGGGGTAGGATCGGATACGCAGTATTTT
- TRBJ2-5 TRBD2 TRBV9 CASSVGGGGGVETQYF TGTGCCAGCAGCGTAGGAGGTGGGGGGGGAGTAGAGACCCAGTACTTC
- TRBJ1-4 - TRBV4-3 CASSQDQGREKLFF TGCGCCAGCAGCCAAGATCAGGGGAGGGAAAAACTGTTTTTT
- TRBJ1-1 - TRBV10-3 CAISESVGLPGVSNTEAFF TGTGCCATCAGTGAGTCTGTAGGTCTTCCTGGGGTCTCAAACACTGAAGCTTTCTTT
- TRBJ2-1 TRBD1 TRBV9 CASSVEGGLLGNEQFF TGTGCCAGCAGCGTAGAAGGGGGCCTTTTAGGGAATGAGCAGTTCTTC
- TRBJ2-1 - TRBV12-1 CASSFALDQKGFNEQFF TGTGCCAGCAGCTTTGCGCTCGATCAGAAGGGTTTCAATGAGCAGTTCTTC
- TRBJ1-4 - TRBV4-3 CASSQDKPRRWEKLFF TGCGCCAGCAGCCAAGATAAACCCAGGAGGTGGGAAAAACTGTTTTTT
once TRBJ2-6 - TRBV19 CASTPFVGTGANVLTF TGTGCCAGTACCCCCTTTGTTGGGACTGGGGCCAACGTCCTGACTTTC
- TRBJ2-7 TRBD1 TRBV11-1 CASSPPGQGYEQYF TGTGCCAGCAGCCCCCCCGGACAGGGCTACGAGCAGTACTTC
- TRBJ1-2 TRBD1 TRBV2 CASRETGVGGYTF TGTGCCAGCAGAGAAACAGGGGTAGGGGGCTACACCTTC
- TRBJ2-4 - TRBV10-3 CAISESMLGGIDIQYF TGTGCCATCAGTGAGTCGATGCTGGGCGGGATCGACATTCAGTACTTC
once TRBJ1-2 - TRBV6-4 CASSEAVGLRGYTF TGTGCCAGCAGTGAGGCGGTGGGGCTTCGGGGCTACACCTTC
- TRBJ1-2 - TRBV15 CATSTRPGVHYGYTF TGTGCCACCAGCACACGACCTGGTGTTCACTATGGCTACACCTTC
- TRBJ1-3 - TRBV5-1 CASSLQGLGTGNTIYF TGCGCCAGCAGCTTACAGGGCCTTGGGACTGGAAACACCATATATTTT
few TRBJ1-5 - TRBV4-2 CASSQDGHYNQPQHF TGTGCCAGCAGCCAAGACGGGCATTACAATCAGCCCCAGCATTTT
few TRBJ1-2 - TRBV5-1 CASSSTGTMSFYGYTF TGCGCCAGCAGCTCGACCGGGACCATGTCTTTCTATGGCTACACCTTC
- TRBJ2-7 - TRBV6-1 CASRGPLGYEQYF TGTGCCAGCAGGGGGCCGCTGGGATACGAGCAGTACTTC
- TRBJ2-3 - TRBV27 CASSLFSSPTDTQYF TGTGCCAGCAGTTTATTCTCCAGTCCCACAGATACGCAGTATTTT
- TRBJ1-2 - TRBV4-1 CASSQGDGGGSYHGYTF TGCGCCAGCAGCCAAGGGGACGGAGGGGGATCTTATCATGGCTACACCTTC
- TRBJ2-7 TRBD1 TRBV28 CASSSPGQGTYEQYF TGTGCCAGCAGTTCTCCCGGACAGGGGACCTACGAGCAGTACTTC
- TRBJ2-1 - TRBV5-1 CASSVGGEQFF TGCGCCAGCAGCGTCGGGGGCGAGCAGTTCTTC
once TRBJ2-1 TRBD1 TRBV6-4 CASRGQGASEQFF TGTGCCAGCAGAGGCCAGGGGGCTTCTGAGCAGTTCTTC
- TRBJ2-1 TRBD2 TRBV5-4 CASSRLANEQFF TGTGCCAGTTCTCGACTAGCAAATGAGCAGTTCTTC
- TRBJ2-7 - TRBV5-5 CASSFASYEQYF TGTGCCAGCAGCTTCGCTTCCTACGAGCAGTACTTC
few TRBJ1-1 TRBD1 TRBV5-1 CASGDTGGNTEAFF TGCGCCAGCGGTGACACAGGGGGAAACACTGAAGCTTTCTTT
- TRBJ1-6 - TRBV19 CASTAQFLNSPLHF TGTGCCAGTACTGCTCAATTTTTAAATTCACCCCTCCACTTT
- TRBJ1-1 - TRBV7-6 CASSSYQGTEAFF TGTGCCAGCAGCTCGTACCAGGGGACTGAAGCTTTCTTT
- TRBJ2-3 TRBD2 TRBV5-6 CASSLKGLATDTQYF TGTGCCAGCAGCTTGAAAGGACTAGCCACAGATACGCAGTATTTT
- TRBJ2-7 TRBD2 TRBV5-1 CASSLARVAGVYEQYF TGCGCCAGCAGCTTGGCCCGGGTAGCGGGGGTCTACGAGCAGTACTTC
- TRBJ1-6 TRBD1 TRBV7-9 CASSLGDRDSPLHF TGTGCCAGCAGCTTAGGGGACAGGGATTCACCCCTCCACTTT
- TRBJ2-7 - TRBV5-1 CASSLGPSLSPYEQYF TGCGCCAGCAGCTTGGGCCCTTCACTGAGCCCCTACGAGCAGTACTTC
- TRBJ1-3 - TRBV10-2 CASSEQWGSGNTIYF TGCGCCAGCAGTGAGCAGTGGGGCTCTGGAAACACCATATATTTT
- TRBJ1-2 TRBD1 TRBV5-1 CASSLGTGGYGYTF TGCGCCAGCAGCTTAGGGACAGGGGGTTATGGCTACACCTTC
few TRBJ2-7 - TRBV5-1 CASSLVGFYEQYF TGCGCCAGCAGCTTGGTAGGGTTTTACGAGCAGTACTTC
- TRBJ2-2 - TRBV6-1 CASSLTGRGELFF TGTGCCAGCAGTCTTACGGGGCGCGGGGAGCTGTTTTTT
- TRBJ1-6 - TRBV5-1 CASSPSGGETSPLHF TGCGCCAGCAGCCCCTCGGGGGGGGAAACCTCACCCCTCCACTTT
- TRBJ1-5 TRBD1 TRBV9 CASSVERGLYSNQPQHF TGTGCCAGCAGCGTAGAGAGGGGGCTTTATAGCAATCAGCCCCAGCATTTT
- TRBJ2-2 TRBD2 TRBV27 CASGHGGGINTGELFF TGTGCCAGCGGTCACGGGGGAGGGATTAACACCGGGGAGCTGTTTTTT
- TRBJ1-1 - TRBV18 CASSYTTEAFF TGTGCCAGCTCCTACACCACTGAAGCTTTCTTT
- TRBJ2-2 - TRBV2 CASNPDQNYPGELFF TGTGCCAGCAACCCGGACCAAAATTATCCCGGGGAGCTGTTTTTT
- TRBJ1-2 TRBD1 TRBV6-1 CASSAEAGGFGYTF TGTGCCAGCAGTGCCGAGGCAGGGGGCTTTGGCTACACCTTC
- TRBJ2-7 - TRBV7-9 CASTPRSRSSYEQYF TGTGCCAGCACCCCTAGGAGCAGGAGCTCCTACGAGCAGTACTTC
- TRBJ2-1 - TRBV5-6 CASSLETGSSYNEQFF TGTGCCAGCAGCTTGGAGACAGGTAGCTCCTACAATGAGCAGTTCTTC
- TRBJ2-3 - TRBV4-3 CASSQDLGGGTDTQYF TGCGCCAGCAGCCAAGATCTAGGTGGGGGCACAGATACGCAGTATTTT
- TRBJ2-1 TRBD2 TRBV7-2 CASSLSGGGAWNEQFF TGTGCCAGCAGCTTAAGCGGCGGGGGGGCGTGGAATGAGCAGTTCTTC
- TRBJ2-4 - TRBV11-1 CASSLSGGGELAKNIQYF TGTGCCAGCAGCTTAAGTGGTGGAGGGGAACTAGCCAAAAACATTCAGTACTTC
once TRBJ2-7 - TRBV2 CASKIGYEQYF TGTGCCAGCAAAATTGGTTACGAGCAGTACTTC
- TRBJ2-7 - TRBV10-2 CASSALNYEQYF TGCGCCAGCAGTGCCCTTAACTACGAGCAGTACTTC
- TRBJ1-3 - TRBV4-3 CASSGTVRAGNTIYF TGCGCCAGCAGCGGGACGGTGAGGGCTGGAAACACCATATATTTT
once TRBJ1-6 - TRBV27 CASSTAGGRNSPLHF TGTGCCAGCAGTACGGCCGGGGGCCGTAATTCACCCCTCCACTTT
- TRBJ2-7 TRBD1 TRBV5-4 CASSGPRTGMNEQYF TGTGCCAGCAGCGGACCTCGGACAGGGATGAACGAGCAGTACTTC
once TRBJ1-4 - TRBV28 CASSSLSGGREKLFF TGTGCCAGCAGTTCATTGTCCGGGGGACGAGAAAAACTGTTTTTT